What follows are 30 T cell receptor beta chains derived from one specimen sequenced in a study of T cells expressing NK-cell markers. TCRdb derives one entry per CDR3 protein from the 5' RACE reads, leaving out DNA. The specimen's table records about 390,000 distinct CDR3 sequences. Sequenced: blood T cells: a sorted CD56 or NKG2C T cell subset, CD4+ or CD8+ T cells, or bulk PBMC T cells (not recorded which). These receptors all stem from a woman aged 45 to 65 in good health.

The chain combines TRBV12-3 or TRBV12-4 with TRBJ1-3; TCRdb designates TRBD1, a call that cannot be tested without DNA. The CDR3 runs 13 residues. The CDR3: CASRGDGRNTIYF.

CDR3 residues: CASKRDPGEQFF. The chain is built from TRBV5-1 and TRBJ2-1; there is no DNA to check the TCRdb D call of TRBD1. The CDR3 consists of 12 residues. Germline CDR1 SGHRS, CDR2 YFSETQ.

The chain combines TRBV4-1 with TRBJ2-2; TCRdb's D call, TRBD1, is unchecked because there is no DNA. The CDR3 length is 14 residues. Germline CDR1 reads MGHRA; CDR2 reads YSYEKL. CDR3 sequence reads: CASTPTGRAGELFF.

This chain links TRBV12-3 or TRBV12-4 with TRBJ2-1; TCRdb names TRBD1, which stays unverified in the absence of DNA. The CDR3 covers 15 residues. The CDR3 is CASSKRTGVGNEQFF.

The CDR3: CASSLLAGVDTQYF. This chain connects TRBV7-9 to TRBJ2-3; no DNA is available, so the TRBD2 call from TCRdb remains unchecked. Per the germline V gene, CDR1 is SEHNR and CDR2 is FQNEAQ (reference sequence). CDR3 length: 14 amino acids.

The CDR3 spells CAIRGTALPRSTDTQYF. The chain has TRBV10-3 and TRBJ2-3; TCRdb's D call, TRBD2, is unchecked because there is no DNA. CDR3 size: 17 residues. Germline-derived CDR1 and CDR2 are ENHRY and SYGVKD.

The chain couples TRBV5-1 to TRBJ2-5; TCRdb outputs TRBD2, but without DNA this stays unchecked. Per germline, CDR1 SGHRS and CDR2 YFSETQ. This CDR3 spans 13 amino acids. CDR3 in amino acids: CASSVGTIQTQYF.

The gene calls are TRBV30 and TRBJ2-1. CDR3 length: 13 residues. Germline lookup yields CDR1 GTSNPN and CDR2 SVGIG (reference sequence). The chain's CDR3 is CAWSLVGYNEQFF.

This chain connects TRBV12-3 or TRBV12-4 to TRBJ2-5; TCRdb's assignment of TRBD1 cannot be checked, as there is no DNA. The CDR3 loop spans 14 amino acids. The CDR3 reads CASSFSGGQETQYF.

This CDR3 is CSVEDRQGGAFF. The chain recombines TRBV29-1 with TRBJ1-1; TCRdb indicates TRBD1, and absent DNA this call remains unverified. Germline loops: CDR1 SQVTM, CDR2 ANQGSEA. The CDR3 has 12 residues.

This chain uses TRBV5-1 with TRBJ2-7; TCRdb's D call, TRBD1, is unchecked because there is no DNA. The CDR3 totals 14 residues. CDR1 is SGHRS and CDR2 is YFSETQ in the germline V gene. The CDR3 reads CASKVGTATYEQYF.

The chain combines TRBV7-2 with TRBJ1-2. The length of the CDR3 is 12 residues. Germline V gene sequence: CDR1 SGHTA, CDR2 FQGNSA. CDR3 residues: CASSSLLGGYTF.

The V gene is TRBV11-2, the J gene TRBJ2-3; TCRdb's D gene call, TRBD2, goes unchecked for lack of DNA. Germline V lookup: CDR1 SGHAT, CDR2 FQNNGV. This CDR3 is 15 amino acids long. The CDR3 protein is CASSQRGLETDTQYF.

The chain has TRBV6-1 and TRBJ2-2; TCRdb lists TRBD2, though no DNA is available to test this call. Germline loops: CDR1 MNHNS, CDR2 SASEGT. This CDR3 region has 16 residues. The CDR3 loop is CASSEVASGIAGELFF.

The chain uses TRBV7-8 and TRBJ2-3; the D gene TCRdb calls, TRBD1, cannot be checked with no DNA. The CDR3 has 13 residues. CDR1 is SGHVS and CDR2 is FQNEAQ in the germline V gene. The CDR3: CASSLPGVDTQYF.

The chain recombines TRBV7-3 with TRBJ1-5. The CDR3 runs to 13 residues. Germline-derived CDR1 and CDR2 are SGHTA and FQGTGA. The CDR3 reads CASSRLWHQPQHF.

The rearrangement joins TRBV12-3 or TRBV12-4 to TRBJ2-3; there is no DNA to check the TCRdb D call of TRBD2. The CDR3 extends over 18 amino acids. CDR3: CASSFGTSGRPYTDTQYF.

The chain uses TRBV7-2 and TRBJ2-3; TCRdb indicates TRBD2, and absent DNA this call remains unverified. There are 18 residues in the CDR3. CDR1 is SGHTA, CDR2 FQGNSA, per germline. CDR3 in amino acids: CASRPPWASGSRADTQYF.

The rearrangement links TRBV12-3 or TRBV12-4 to TRBJ1-6; TCRdb's D gene call, TRBD1, goes unchecked for lack of DNA. The CDR3 is 13 residues long. CDR3 sequence: CASRGTPGGPLHF.

The chain recombines TRBV11-2 with TRBJ2-2; TCRdb's D call of TRBD1 is untestable without DNA. This CDR3 comprises 16 residues. CDR1 and CDR2 from the germline V gene are SGHAT and FQNNGV. The CDR3 region is CASSGIGTPQGGELFF.

The V call is TRBV15, the J call TRBJ2-2; TCRdb outputs TRBD1, but without DNA this stays unchecked. The germline gives CDR1 LNHNV, CDR2 YYDKDF (reference sequence). The CDR3 has 15 residues. This chain's CDR3 is CATSRDRVFVGELFF.

The chain couples TRBV7-9 to TRBJ1-2; with no DNA, the TCRdb D assignment of TRBD1 cannot be verified. The CDR3 extends over 14 amino acids. The germline V gene has CDR1 SEHNR and CDR2 FQNEAQ (reference sequence). CDR3: CASSPGEGVVGYTF.

The chain carries TRBV11-2 and TRBJ1-1; without DNA, the TCRdb call of TRBD1 cannot be checked. The germline CDR1 and CDR2 sequences are SGHAT and FQNNGV. The CDR3 totals 14 residues. The CDR3 reads CASSLSGATTEAFF. The complete variable domain, with remaining parts taken from reference TRBV11-2 and TRBJ1-1, reads EAGVAQSPRYKIIEKRQSVAFWCNPISGHATLYWYQQILGQGPKLLIQFQNNGVVDDSQLPKDRFSAERLKGVDSTLKIQPAKLEDSAVYLCASSLSGATTEAFFGQGTRLTVV.

The chain combines TRBV5-1 with TRBJ2-4; with no DNA, the TCRdb D assignment of TRBD2 cannot be verified. Germline CDR1 SGHRS, CDR2 YFSETQ. This CDR3 comprises 18 residues. CDR3 sequence reads: CASSVVPGLPGGKNIQYF. Looking up the rest from reference TRBV5-1 and TRBJ2-4 gives the full variable domain: KAGVTQTPRYLIKTRGQQVTLSCSPISGHRSVSWYQQTPGQGLQFLFEYFSETQRNKGNFPGRFSGRQFSNSRSEMNVSTLELGDSALYLCASSVVPGLPGGKNIQYFGAGTRLSVL.

This chain links TRBV11-3 with TRBJ2-4; TCRdb's D call, TRBD1, is unchecked because there is no DNA. The CDR3 sequence is 14 residues long. Germline V gives CDR1 SGHNT, CDR2 YENEEA. CDR3 protein: CASSAGTVLGIQYF.

The V and J genes are TRBV27 and TRBJ2-7. Germline values: CDR1 MNHEY, CDR2 SMNVEV (reference sequence). This CDR3 is built from 14 residues. The CDR3 sequence is CASRRRESSYEQYF.

The chain has TRBV4-2 and TRBJ1-1. Looked up from germline, CDR1 is LGHNA and CDR2 is YNFKEQ. The CDR3 totals 15 residues. The CDR3 here is CASSQDKGSSTEAFF.

This sequence joins TRBV29-1 and TRBJ1-2. The CDR3 loop spans 14 amino acids. CDR1 SQVTM and CDR2 ANQGSEA come from the germline V gene. The CDR3 spells CSVEPHGPWRGYTF.

The genes are TRBV27 and TRBJ1-1. The CDR3 runs 13 residues. Germline V gene data show CDR1 as MNHEY and CDR2 as SMNVEV (reference sequence). CDR3 loop: CASRSSGNTEAFF.

J is TRBJ2-1 and V is TRBV3-1; TCRdb's D call, TRBD2, is unchecked because there is no DNA. CDR3 size: 19 residues. CDR1 is LGHDT and CDR2 is YNNKEL in the germline V gene (reference sequence). CDR3 loop: CASSPYNLGLAGRKNEQFF.